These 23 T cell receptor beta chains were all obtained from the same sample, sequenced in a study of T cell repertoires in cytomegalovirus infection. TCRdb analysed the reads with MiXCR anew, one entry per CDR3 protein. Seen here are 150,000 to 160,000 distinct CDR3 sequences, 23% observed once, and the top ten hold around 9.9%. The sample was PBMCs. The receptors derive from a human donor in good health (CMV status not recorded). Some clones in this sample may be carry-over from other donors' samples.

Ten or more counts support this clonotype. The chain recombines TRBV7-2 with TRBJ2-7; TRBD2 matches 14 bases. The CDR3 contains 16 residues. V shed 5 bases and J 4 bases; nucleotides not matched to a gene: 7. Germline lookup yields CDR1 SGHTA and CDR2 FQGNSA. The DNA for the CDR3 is TGTGCCAGCAGCGTGACTAGCGGGAGGGCCAGGTACGAGCAGTACTTC. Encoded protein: CASSVTSGRARYEQYF.

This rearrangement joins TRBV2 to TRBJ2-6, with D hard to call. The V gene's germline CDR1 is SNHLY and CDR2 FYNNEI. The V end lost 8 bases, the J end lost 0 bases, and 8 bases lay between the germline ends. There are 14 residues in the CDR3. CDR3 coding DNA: TGTGCCAGCCGACCGAACTCTGGGGCCAACGTCCTGACTTTC. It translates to CASRPNSGANVLTF.

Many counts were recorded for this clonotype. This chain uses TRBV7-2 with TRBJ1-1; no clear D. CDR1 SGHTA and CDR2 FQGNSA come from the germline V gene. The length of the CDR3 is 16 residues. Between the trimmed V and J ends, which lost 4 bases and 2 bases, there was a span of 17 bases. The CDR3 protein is CASSYTPPDVNTEAFF. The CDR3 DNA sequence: TGTGCCAGCAGCTACACCCCCCCAGACGTAAACACTGAAGCTTTCTTT.

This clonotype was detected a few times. As DNA, the CDR3 is TGTGCCAGCAGCTGGCGCAACGAAGCTTTCTTT. It translates to CASSWRNEAFF. V is TRBV11-2 and J is TRBJ1-1, with no clear D. V lost 4 bases and J lost 8, with 8 bases in between. Germline-derived CDR1 and CDR2 are SGHAT and FQNNGV. This CDR3 contains 11 residues.

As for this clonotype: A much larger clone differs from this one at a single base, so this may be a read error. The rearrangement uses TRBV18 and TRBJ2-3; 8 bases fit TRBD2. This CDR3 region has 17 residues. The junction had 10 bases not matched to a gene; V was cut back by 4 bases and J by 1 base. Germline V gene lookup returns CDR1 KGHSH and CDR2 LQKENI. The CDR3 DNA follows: TGTGCCAGCTCACTAAGGCCCGGGGGGGCGGGCACAGATACGCAGTATTTT. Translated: CASSLRPGGAGTDTQYF.

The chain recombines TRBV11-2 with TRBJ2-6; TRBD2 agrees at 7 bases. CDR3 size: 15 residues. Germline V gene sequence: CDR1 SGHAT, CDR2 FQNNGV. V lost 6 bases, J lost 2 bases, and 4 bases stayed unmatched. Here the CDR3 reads CASSPGGTGANVLTF. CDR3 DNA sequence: TGTGCCAGCAGTCCCGGGGGGACTGGGGCCAACGTCCTGACTTTC. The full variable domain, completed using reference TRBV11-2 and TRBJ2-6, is EAGVAQSPRYKIIEKRQSVAFWCNPISGHATLYWYQQILGQGPKLLIQFQNNGVVDDSQLPKDRFSAERLKGVDSTLKIQPAKLEDSAVYLCASSPGGTGANVLTFGAGSRLTVL.

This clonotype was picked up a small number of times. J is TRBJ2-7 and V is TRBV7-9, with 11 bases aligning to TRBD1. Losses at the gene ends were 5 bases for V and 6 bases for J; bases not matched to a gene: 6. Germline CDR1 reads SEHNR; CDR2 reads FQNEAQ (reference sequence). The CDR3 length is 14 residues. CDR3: CASSLTGTGGEQYF. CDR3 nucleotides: TGTGCCAGCAGCCTGACCGGGACAGGGGGCGAGCAGTACTTC.

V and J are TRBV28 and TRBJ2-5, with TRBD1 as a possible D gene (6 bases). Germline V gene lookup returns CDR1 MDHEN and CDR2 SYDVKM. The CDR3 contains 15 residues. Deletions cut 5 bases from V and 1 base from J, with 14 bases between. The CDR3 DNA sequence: TGTGCCAGCAGTCTACAGGGAAGTCTCCAAGAGACCCAGTACTTC. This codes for CASSLQGSLQETQYF. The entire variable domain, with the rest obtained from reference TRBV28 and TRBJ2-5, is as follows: DVKVTQSSRYLVKRTGEKVFLECVQDMDHENMFWYRQDPGLGLRLIYFSYDVKMKEKGDIPEGYSVSREKKERFSLILESASTNQTSMYLCASSLQGSLQETQYFGPGTRLLVL.

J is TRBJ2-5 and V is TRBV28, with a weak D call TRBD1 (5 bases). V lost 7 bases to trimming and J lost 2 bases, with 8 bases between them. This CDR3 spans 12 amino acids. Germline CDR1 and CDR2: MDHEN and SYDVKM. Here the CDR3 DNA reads TGTGCCAGCACTCGACAGCAAGAGACCCAGTACTTC. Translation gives CASTRQQETQYF. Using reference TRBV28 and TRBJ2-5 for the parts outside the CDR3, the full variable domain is DVKVTQSSRYLVKRTGEKVFLECVQDMDHENMFWYRQDPGLGLRLIYFSYDVKMKEKGDIPEGYSVSREKKERFSLILESASTNQTSMYLCASTRQQETQYFGPGTRLLVL.

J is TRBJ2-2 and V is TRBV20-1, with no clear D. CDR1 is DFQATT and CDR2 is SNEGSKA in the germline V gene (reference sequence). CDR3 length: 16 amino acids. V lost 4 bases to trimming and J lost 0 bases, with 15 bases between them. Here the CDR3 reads CSANPSHKTNTGELFF. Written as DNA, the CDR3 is TGCAGTGCTAACCCATCTCATAAGACGAACACCGGGGAGCTGTTTTTT.

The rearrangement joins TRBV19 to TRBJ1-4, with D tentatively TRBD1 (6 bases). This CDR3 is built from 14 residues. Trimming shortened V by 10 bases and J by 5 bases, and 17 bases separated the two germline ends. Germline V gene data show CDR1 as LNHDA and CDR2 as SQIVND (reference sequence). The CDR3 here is CATLSTGRNEKLFF. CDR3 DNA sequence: TGTGCCACCCTATCGACAGGCCGAAATGAAAAACTGTTTTTT.

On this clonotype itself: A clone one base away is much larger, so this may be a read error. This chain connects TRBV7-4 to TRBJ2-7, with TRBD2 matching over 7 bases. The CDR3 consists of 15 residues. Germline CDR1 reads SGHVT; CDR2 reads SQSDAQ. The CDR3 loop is CVSSVGPSGGYEQYF. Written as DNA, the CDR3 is TGTGTCAGCAGCGTCGGTCCCTCGGGAGGTTACGAGCAGTACTTC.

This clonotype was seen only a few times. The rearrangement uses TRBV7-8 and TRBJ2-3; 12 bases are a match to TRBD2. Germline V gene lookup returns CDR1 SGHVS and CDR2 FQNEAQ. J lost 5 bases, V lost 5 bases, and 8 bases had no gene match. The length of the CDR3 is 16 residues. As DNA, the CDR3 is TGTGCCAGCAGCCGTGGGACTAGCGGGCCCCAAGATACGCAGTATTTT. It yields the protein CASSRGTSGPQDTQYF.

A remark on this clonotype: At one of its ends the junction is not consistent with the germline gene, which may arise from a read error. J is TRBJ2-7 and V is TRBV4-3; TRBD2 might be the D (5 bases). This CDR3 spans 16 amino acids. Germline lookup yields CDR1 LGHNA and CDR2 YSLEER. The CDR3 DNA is TGCGCCAGCAGCGAAGATACAGCAGCGGCCCTACGCGAGCAGTACTTC. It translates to CASSEDTAAALREQYF.

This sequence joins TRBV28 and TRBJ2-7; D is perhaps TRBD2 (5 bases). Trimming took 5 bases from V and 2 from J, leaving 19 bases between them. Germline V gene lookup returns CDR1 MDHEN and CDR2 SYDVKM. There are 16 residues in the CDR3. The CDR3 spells CASSTFFEEAPYEQYF. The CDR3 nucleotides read TGTGCCAGCAGTACTTTCTTTGAGGAGGCGCCCTACGAGCAGTACTTC.

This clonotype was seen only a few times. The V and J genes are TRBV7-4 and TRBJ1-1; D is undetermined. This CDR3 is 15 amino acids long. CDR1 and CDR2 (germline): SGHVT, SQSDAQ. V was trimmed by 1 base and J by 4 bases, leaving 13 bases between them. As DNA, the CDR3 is TGTGCCAGCAGCTTAGACCTGGGTCGCGGCACTGAAGCTTTCTTT. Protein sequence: CASSLDLGRGTEAFF.

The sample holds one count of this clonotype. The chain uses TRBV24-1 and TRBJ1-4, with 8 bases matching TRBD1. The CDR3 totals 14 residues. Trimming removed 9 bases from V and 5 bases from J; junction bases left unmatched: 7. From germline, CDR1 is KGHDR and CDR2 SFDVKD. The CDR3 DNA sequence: TGTGCCACCGGTGGACAGGGATCGAATGAAAAACTGTTTTTT. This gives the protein CATGGQGSNEKLFF.

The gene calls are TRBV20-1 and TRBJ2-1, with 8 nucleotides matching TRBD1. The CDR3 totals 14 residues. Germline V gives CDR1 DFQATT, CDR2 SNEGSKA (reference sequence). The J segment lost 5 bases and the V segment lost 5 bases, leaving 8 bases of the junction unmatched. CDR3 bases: TGCAGTGCTTTGACAGGGGAAACGCACAATGAGCAGTTCTTC. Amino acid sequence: CSALTGETHNEQFF.

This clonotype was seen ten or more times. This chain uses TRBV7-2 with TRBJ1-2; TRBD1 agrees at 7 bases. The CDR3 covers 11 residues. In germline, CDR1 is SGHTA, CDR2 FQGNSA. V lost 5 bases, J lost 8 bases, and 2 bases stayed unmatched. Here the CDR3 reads CASSQTGGYTF. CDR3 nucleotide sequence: TGTGCCAGCAGCCAGACAGGGGGCTACACCTTC.

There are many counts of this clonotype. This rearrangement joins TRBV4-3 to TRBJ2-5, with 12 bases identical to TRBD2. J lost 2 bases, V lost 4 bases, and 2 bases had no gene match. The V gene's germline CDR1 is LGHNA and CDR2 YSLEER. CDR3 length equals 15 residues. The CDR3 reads CASSRTSGDQETQYF. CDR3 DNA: TGCGCCAGCAGCCGGACTAGCGGGGATCAAGAGACCCAGTACTTC.

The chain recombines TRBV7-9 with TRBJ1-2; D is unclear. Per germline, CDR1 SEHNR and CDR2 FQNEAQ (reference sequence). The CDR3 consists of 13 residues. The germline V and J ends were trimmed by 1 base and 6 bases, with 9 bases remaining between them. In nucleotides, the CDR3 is TGTGCCAGCAGCTTAGATAGGATCGATGGCTACACCTTC. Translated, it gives CASSLDRIDGYTF.

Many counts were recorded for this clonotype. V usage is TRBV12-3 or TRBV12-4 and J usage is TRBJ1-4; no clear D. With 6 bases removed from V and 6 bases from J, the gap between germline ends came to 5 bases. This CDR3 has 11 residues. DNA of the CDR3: TGTGCCAGCAGCGATTATGAAAAACTGTTTTTT. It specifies CASSDYEKLFF.

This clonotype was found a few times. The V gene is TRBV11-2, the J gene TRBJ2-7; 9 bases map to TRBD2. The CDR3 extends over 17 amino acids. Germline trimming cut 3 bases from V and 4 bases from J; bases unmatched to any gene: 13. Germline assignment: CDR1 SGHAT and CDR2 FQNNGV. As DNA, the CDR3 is TGTGCCAGCAGCTTCTCGTCCCTCCTAGCGGGATATTACGAGCAGTACTTC. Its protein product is CASSFSSLLAGYYEQYF.